This entry lists 17 T cell receptor beta chains sequenced from one sample in a study of immune evolution from preneoplasia to lung adenocarcinoma. This table comes from immunoSEQ multiplex PCR, and its TCRdb copy is limited to in-frame clones, with some not included. The sample includes over 3,500 clones, 88% seen only once; the top ten take 2.4%. Sequenced: FFPE lung adenocarcinoma in situ tissue. These receptors originate from a person aged 60 to 85 with lung adenocarcinoma.

This chain links TRBV7-9 with TRBJ1-3; perhaps TRBD1 as D (6 bases). Germline V gene lookup returns CDR1 SEHNR and CDR2 FQNEAQ (reference sequence). The CDR3 loop spans 17 amino acids. V was trimmed by 5 bases and J by 0 bases, leaving 17 bases between them. The CDR3 protein is CASSRKGGLISGNTIYF. For the CDR3, the DNA is TGTGCCAGCAGCCGTAAGGGGGGCCTGATCTCTGGAAACACCATATATTTT.

J is TRBJ2-3 and V is TRBV7-3, with 10 nucleotides matching TRBD1. This CDR3 spans 14 amino acids. Looked up from germline, CDR1 is SGHTA and CDR2 is FQGTGA. With V trimmed by 5 bases and J by 8 bases, 7 bases remained unmatched. As DNA, the CDR3 is TGTGCCAGCAGCGAGACAGGGGGCGCCTTTACGCAGTATTTT. This encodes CASSETGGAFTQYF.

The V call is TRBV4-2, the J call TRBJ2-3, with TRBD1 matching 9 bases. The ends lost 2 bases at V and 0 bases at J; junction bases unmatched: 3. Germline CDR1 reads LGHNA; CDR2 reads YNFKEQ. The CDR3 contains 16 residues. CDR3 sequence (DNA): TGTGCCAGCAGCCAAAACAGGGGGCGCAGCACAGATACGCAGTATTTT. Amino acid sequence: CASSQNRGRSTDTQYF.

This sequence joins TRBV19 and TRBJ2-1; D is unclear. The CDR3 is 13 residues long. CDR1 LNHDA and CDR2 SQIVND come from the germline V gene (reference sequence). V dropped 3 bases and J dropped 15 bases, with 18 bases sitting between them. Here the CDR3 reads CASSILPSRVRFF. The CDR3 bases are TGTGCCAGTAGTATTCTTCCCTCTAGGGTTCGGTTCTTC. Looking up the rest from reference TRBV19 and TRBJ2-1 gives the full variable domain: DGGITQSPKYLFRKEGQNVTLSCEQNLNHDAMYWYRQDPGQGLRLIYYSQIVNDFQKGDIAEGYSVSREKKESFPLTVTSAQKNPTAFYLCASSILPSRVRFFGPGTRLTVL.

This chain links TRBV11-1 with TRBJ2-7; TRBD2 agrees at 11 bases. The CDR3 spans 15 residues. Looked up from germline, CDR1 is SGHAT and CDR2 is FQDESV (reference sequence). The V and J ends lost 1 base and 2 bases, in that order; junction bases with no gene match: 1. This chain's CDR3 is CASSLETSGTYEQYF. DNA of the CDR3: TGTGCCAGCAGCTTAGAGACTAGCGGGACCTACGAGCAGTACTTC.

This chain joins TRBV6-1 and TRBJ2-7, with 13 nucleotides matching TRBD2. The CDR3 spans 17 residues. Trimming removed 2 bases from V and 0 bases from J; junction bases left unmatched: 4. Germline CDR1 is MNHNS and CDR2 is SASEGT. In DNA form, the CDR3 reads TGTGCCAGCAGTGAACAACTAGCGGGAGGGCCCTCCTACGAGCAGTACTTC. Amino acid sequence: CASSEQLAGGPSYEQYF.

The chain couples TRBV13 to TRBJ2-2; D is ambiguous. The CDR3 sequence is 15 residues long. Germline assignment: CDR1 PRHDT and CDR2 FYEKMQ (reference sequence). V dropped 1 base and J dropped 5 bases, with 11 bases sitting between them. As DNA, the CDR3 is TGTGCCAGCAGCTTAGATGGCGGCCAAACCGGGGAGCTGTTTTTT. Protein product: CASSLDGGQTGELFF.

V is TRBV7-2 and J is TRBJ1-1, with D possibly matching TRBD1 (6 bases). CDR1 and CDR2 from the germline V gene are SGHTA and FQGNSA. Between the trimmed V and J ends, which lost 5 bases and 14 bases, there was a span of 18 bases. The length of the CDR3 is 12 residues. The DNA for the CDR3 is TGTGCCAGCAGCGGCCACAGGGTAGTCGTCTTCTTT. Translating gives CASSGHRVVVFF.

This chain joins TRBV18 and TRBJ2-2; TRBD1 is a possible D gene (5 bases). Germline assignment: CDR1 KGHSH and CDR2 LQKENI. This CDR3 is built from 16 residues. V gave up 1 base and J gave up 0 bases, with 9 bases separating them. The DNA for the CDR3 is TGTGCCAGCTCACCACAGTGGACACCGAACACCGGGGAGCTGTTTTTT. Protein: CASSPQWTPNTGELFF.

The chain combines TRBV6-5 with TRBJ2-7; 9 nucleotides agree with TRBD2. This CDR3 is 16 amino acids long. Germline V gene data show CDR1 as MNHEY and CDR2 as SVGAGI. Trimming at V came to 0 bases and at J to 6 bases, leaving 9 bases not matched to a gene. CDR3 in amino acids: CASSYSNSGGFGEQYF. In nucleotides, the CDR3 is TGTGCCAGCAGTTACTCGAATAGCGGGGGTTTCGGCGAGCAGTACTTC.

The genes are TRBV15 and TRBJ1-1; D possibly corresponds to TRBD1 (6 bases). V was shortened by 0 bases and J by 5 bases, with 25 bases between the two germline ends. The germline V gene has CDR1 LNHNV and CDR2 YYDKDF (reference sequence). The CDR3 has 19 amino acids. CDR3 protein: CATSRDWITRGTRGTEAFF. Written as DNA, the CDR3 is TGTGCCACCAGCAGAGATTGGATCACGAGGGGGACGAGGGGGACTGAAGCTTTCTTT.

The chain combines TRBV9 with TRBJ1-1; D not resolved. Germline-derived CDR1 and CDR2 are SGDLS and YYNGEE. V lost 0 bases and J lost 1, with 4 bases in between. The CDR3 spans 13 residues. This chain's CDR3 is CASSVAGNTEAFF. The CDR3 coding sequence is TGTGCCAGCAGCGTAGCAGGGAACACTGAAGCTTTCTTT.

This clone was seen a handful of times. The V call is TRBV19, the J call TRBJ1-2; 7 bases map to TRBD1. Germline CDR1 LNHDA, CDR2 SQIVND (reference sequence). V lost 3 bases, J lost 1 base, and 2 bases stayed unmatched. The CDR3 is 14 residues long. Here the CDR3 reads CASSIPGGNYGYTF. The CDR3 coding sequence is TGTGCCAGTAGTATTCCAGGGGGTAACTATGGCTACACCTTC.

The CDR3 is CASSLLRGNTIYF. The CDR3 DNA sequence: TGTGCCAGCAGCTTACTCAGGGGAAACACCATATATTTT. V is TRBV28 and J is TRBJ1-3; no firm D call. Trimming removed 6 bases at V and 4 bases at J, with 10 bases between. The germline CDR1 and CDR2 sequences are MDHEN and SYDVKM. This CDR3 is 13 amino acids long.

The chain is built from TRBV27 and TRBJ2-7; 9 bases agree with TRBD1. Germline V CDR1 and CDR2: MNHEY, SMNVEV (reference sequence). The CDR3 is 16 residues long. With 6 bases clipped from V and 0 bases from J, the junction kept 9 bases outside the gene matches. CDR3 amino acids: CASRHTGGPTSYEQYF. The CDR3 region has the DNA TGTGCCAGCAGGCATACAGGGGGCCCTACCTCCTACGAGCAGTACTTC.

The chain employs TRBV7-2 and TRBJ2-7, with TRBD1 matching 11 bases. The CDR3 extends over 15 amino acids. Looked up from germline, CDR1 is SGHTA and CDR2 is FQGNSA. V was pared by 5 bases and J by 1 base, with 4 bases of the junction left unmatched. CDR3 DNA sequence: TGTGCCAGCAGCCTAGGGGACAGGGGGTCCTACGAGCAGTACTTC. Protein sequence: CASSLGDRGSYEQYF. The full variable domain, rest sourced from reference TRBV7-2 and TRBJ2-7, is GAGVSQSPSNKVTEKGKDVELRCDPISGHTALYWYRQSLGQGLEFLIYFQGNSAPDKSGLPSDRFSAERTGGSVSTLTIQRTQQEDSAVYLCASSLGDRGSYEQYFGPGTRLTVT.

CDR3 coding DNA: TGTGCCAGCAGCTTATACAGTGATAATGAAAAACTGTTTTTT. Translating gives CASSLYSDNEKLFF. This chain joins TRBV7-9 and TRBJ1-4; D not certain. Trimming removed 2 bases at V and 4 bases at J, with 8 bases between. The CDR3 is 14 amino acids. Germline-derived CDR1 and CDR2 are SEHNR and FQNEAQ (reference sequence).